This record concerns one TCR beta chain sequence. The antigen is not known. In germline, CDR1 is GTSNPN, CDR2 SVGIG (reference sequence). The CDR3 consists of 12 residues. V was clipped by 4 bases and J by 4 bases, with 8 bases between them. Healthy bone marrow donors made up the donors. The data stem from a study of cytomegalovirus exposure and HLA in healthy donors. PCR was performed using 60 Vbeta and 13 Jbeta primers. Data came from immunoSEQ multiplex PCR; TCRdb stores just in-frame clones and leaves some out. The data show around 200,000 clones, approximately 79% seen once. General study findings and limits: In a later analysis, a genetic analysis reported fewer productive-TCR N-insertions in an Asian-associated ancestry cluster than the cohort average.

Sequenced: PBMCs. The V gene is TRBV30, the J gene TRBJ1-3; no reliable D call. The sequence was collected from a man between 18 and 35 years old in good health and CMV-seronegative. Written as DNA, the CDR3 is TGTGCCTGGACCGGGATCGGAAACACCATATATTTT. This sequence encodes CAWTGIGNTIYF.